This T cell receptor (beta chain) was recovered during a study of cytomegalovirus exposure and HLA in healthy donors (dated by TCRdb to 2015 to 2018). A note on the overall study: An earlier analysis of 587 of the donors reported approximately 300 Gb of sequence data and 90 million to 120 million unique TCR beta sequences obtained from around 180 million T cells. Because of strong linkage in the cohort, five DR-DQ haplotypes were treated as single units for association and clustering. The aim of the study was to test whether cataloging public T cell receptors could identify signatures of past pathogen exposure. The number of typed donors differed by locus: about 620-630 for A, B, C, DRB1 and DQB1; approximately 520 for DQA1; around 610 for DPA1; and 400 to 480 for DPB1. Among about 400 genotyped donors of the cohort, an average of roughly 230,000 unique TCR beta nucleotide sequences was sequenced per donor, of which approximately 18% were non-productive. Along with the roughly 670-subject first cohort, a separate validation cohort of over a hundred different subjects was used. To decide whether each TCR beta V gene segment behaved as functional or pseudogenic, an earlier analysis of some 570 of the donors relied on high-throughput TCR beta sequencing. An early release covering more than 500 HLA-typed donors comprised about 300 gigabases of sequencing data and roughly 86 million unique TCR sequences. HLA typing included class I and class II loci at four-digit resolution. In a later genetic analysis, genome-wide SNP genotypes for about 60% of the 666 donors were used, and that subset was treated as a discovery cohort. The study combined high-throughput TCR immunosequencing, statistical association of individual TCRs with disease status, and machine learning to predict cytomegalovirus infection status. The T cell repertoires of 666 subjects were profiled by immunosequencing and related to cytomegalovirus serostatus. All discovery cohort repertoires had been generated on a single sequencing platform. Of the roughly 400 genotyped donors, approximately 80% fell in the genetic ancestry cluster associated with self-reported Caucasian donors. To study patterns of TCR occurrence, a later analysis re-analyzed previously published TCR beta repertoires from around 700 donors and added high-resolution HLA genotyping. The later analysis used no new phenotypic data to find candidate immune exposures, relying instead on TCR beta sequences and their occurrence across donors. Donor age, sex, ethnicity and CMV serostatus were compiled together with the repertoire data. The study at large found these results: An earlier analysis of 587 of the donors showed that most TCR beta V segments appeared in productive rearrangements either about 87% or about 30% of the time, which broadly matched IMGT annotations. About 17 rarely observed V segments, including chromosome 9 orphons, were excluded from the earlier analysis of about 500 of the donors because counts were too low. In a later analysis, the rate of TCR association differed among HLA loci, with DRB1 alleles having the most associated TCRs and HLA-C alleles having the fewest. Compared with the roughly 670-donor mean, donors in an Asian-associated ancestry cluster had fewer N-insertions in productive TCRs, according to a later genetic analysis. It was suggested by the authors that the approach could potentially be generalized to other disease states and immunological phenotypes. Some IMGT-functional V segments, including TRBV6-2 and TRBV6-3, could not be told apart with the 87-base-pair reads, so those segments were excluded. A total of 150 to 200 TCR beta chains were listed by the study as associated with cytomegalovirus. Because some donors lacked HLA typing at each locus, the association tests relied only on the typed subset. Sequencing depth was assumed to be roughly uniform across donors in the presence/absence analyses, though that assumption may not hold. In a later analysis, most CMV-associated TCR beta chains were found to appear HLA-restricted, with HLA associations seemingly driven largely by CMV exposure. Correlated functional status among segregating V segments might be attributable to linkage disequilibrium, but an unknown experimental factor could not be ruled out. A later analysis associated roughly 17,000 TCR beta sequences with specific HLA alleles at a false discovery rate of 0.05. A later analysis found that HLA-associated TCR beta chains were more clonally expanded and had lower generation probabilities than equally common non-associated chains. Immune exposure information for the cohort was limited to CMV serostatus. V-gene and J-gene trimming of TCR beta chains was associated with a missense DCLRE1C variant in a later genetic analysis, and the association was replicated in an independent cohort. Across donors, most TCR sequences were observed very rarely, whereas some public TCRs were present in many individuals. A cluster of highly shared sequence variants was judged likely to be a technical artifact of the sequencing pipeline. Cytomegalovirus status was reported to be diagnosed by the classifier with high specificity and sensitivity in both the original and validation cohorts. Assigning TCR associations to individual alleles was difficult when HLA alleles, especially DR and DQ, strongly co-occurred. Several of the top co-occurrence clusters appeared to be linked to parvovirus B19, influenza, CMV and Epstein-Barr virus, according to a later analysis. In this cohort, only TCR beta chains were sequenced, and detectable features were limited by the absence of alpha or paired-chain data. A further reported finding was that TCR beta sequences accurately predicted the HLA-A and HLA-B alleles for most subjects in the first cohort. A few of the identified cytomegalovirus-associated TCR beta chains were confirmed in vitro to be specific for cytomegalovirus antigens.

To note about this clone: Its cognate antigen has yet to be identified. Base-call qualities are not available, and no considerably larger clone is one nucleotide away.

The CDR3, from cysteine to phenylalanine, totals 15 residues. Left in the record is the CDR3 DNA by itself, 45 bases read in frame from the first base. Via the germline V gene, CDR1 is MNHEY and CDR2 SVGAGI. The junction shows trimming of 6 bases on V and 7 bases on J, and the gene matches do not reach 9 bases of it. Library preparation used the immunoSEQ multiplex PCR assay. A mixture of 60 forward primers for TCR Vbeta segments and 13 reverse primers for TCR Jbeta segments was used in the multiplex PCR. Amplification of the CDR3 region of rearranged TCR beta genes was performed with a multiplex PCR assay on genomic DNA. Amplified TCR beta libraries were sequenced as 87-base-pair reads on the Illumina HiSeq System. As for the original processing: A later analysis tallied about 77 million unique TCR beta chains across the 666 repertoires, and some 12 million of those chains were shared by two or more donors. A nearest-neighbor algorithm error-corrected the raw reads and collapsed the reads into unique sequences, merging closely related sequences to remove PCR and sequencing errors. Alignment of CDR3 sequences to IMGT reference sequences was used to assign V, D and J gene segments. For a sequence to be retained, a match of at least six nucleotides was required to both a V gene segment and a J gene segment. Rearrangements were classified as productive when the CDR3 lacked stop codons and remained in frame with V and J, and all other rearrangements were classified as non-productive. CDR3 was defined according to IMGT convention as the region running from the second conserved V-encoded cysteine to the conserved J-encoded phenylalanine. Sequences without an unambiguous match to a single V gene segment were excluded from the earlier analysis of several hundred of the donors. In an earlier analysis of some 590 of the donors, a V segment was called functional when productive rearrangements were above 56.7%, and segregating when the standard deviation between donors exceeded 5%. A statistical classification framework was developed to diagnose cytomegalovirus status using the catalog of TCR beta chain sequences. In a later analysis, TCR nucleotide sequences were compared against IMGT/GENE-DB human TR gene sequences so that V and J genes could be assigned. In a later analysis, CDR3 sequences and most-parsimonious VDJ recombination scenarios were assigned using the TCRdist pipeline. In a later analysis, each TCR beta chain was defined by its CDR3 amino acid sequence together with its V-gene family, and reads lacking a unique V-gene family were excluded. In a later analysis, fewer than 600 highly shared, low-generation-probability nucleotide sequences were removed to address suspected cross-contamination and a sequencing artifact. In a later analysis, a clonal expansion index for each public chain was calculated from normalized within-repertoire ranks of inferred template counts. A later analysis computed generation probabilities with a VDJ recombination model fitted to out-of-frame rearrangements, and checked the results against IGoR. In a later analysis, hypergeometric tests were used to score TCR-TCR, TCR-HLA and TCR-CMV co-occurrence, with a repertoire-size bias correction applied to TCR pairs. To estimate false discovery rates, a later analysis permuted the HLA or CMV assignments 20 times. In a later analysis, co-occurring TCRs were grouped using DBSCAN, with TCRdist sequence similarity added in when clustering inside HLA-allele-positive subsets. Repertoires with fewer than 30,000 or more than 120,000 public chains, plus five repertoires with anomalous nucleotide sharing, were excluded from co-occurrence clustering. TCRdb retrieved this table from immuneACCESS and kept in-frame rearrangements only. Not all clones are present; in checked studies, unresolved V genes account for under half, and no reason is known for the remainder. The V and J calls and clone size were taken over from that table, and D and trimming were inferred from the DNA. In this sample the table shows 170,000 or so clones, approximately 85% of which occur a single time. 4.8% of the sample belongs to the ten largest clones.

In total, around 600 healthy bone marrow donors made up the cohort. At the time of sampling, all cohort members were nominally healthy, though unrecorded immune exposures were likely present. The donor was CMV seropositive and was included in the group of 289 seropositive cohort members. Every donor gave a peripheral blood sample, and the peripheral blood mononuclear cells from that sample were used for TCR beta sequencing. Genomic DNA was extracted from the blood cell samples with the Qiagen DNeasy Blood Extraction Kit. The chain uses TRBV6-5 and TRBJ1-6; 7 of the junction bases match TRBD1. This sequence was found in a girl aged 5 to 17 in good health and CMV-seropositive. The sequencing input was PBMCs. Here the CDR3 is given as CASRATGNQNSPLHF. The DNA sequence is as follows: TGTGCCAGCAGGGCGACAGGGAATCAAAATTCACCCCTCCACTTT.